Given below is one T cell receptor beta chain in context. MiXCR, applied by TCRdb to the reads, yields one record per CDR3 protein. The sample has under 200,000 distinct CDR3 sequences, 28% seen once. The record originates from a study of T cell repertoires in cytomegalovirus infection. Study in general: The public TCR beta signatures pointed to both CMV infection and matching HLA type.

This sequence was found in a human donor in good health (CMV status not recorded). Some clones in this sample may be carry-over from other donors' samples. The source material was PBMCs.

Written as DNA, the CDR3 is TGTGCCAGCAGCCAAGTGAGTGGGGGCCGGAATTCACCCCTCCACTTT. Its protein product is CASSQVSGGRNSPLHF. The chain has TRBV14 and TRBJ1-6, with D tentatively TRBD1 (6 bases). This CDR3 region has 16 residues. Germline V gene lookup returns CDR1 SGHDN and CDR2 FVKESK. The V gene lost 1 base and the J gene lost 7 bases, with 14 bases spanning the gap.